A single sample gave rise to the 9 T cell receptor beta chains below, sequenced in a study of cytomegalovirus exposure and HLA in healthy donors. PCR employed 60 Vbeta and 13 Jbeta primers. Using immunoSEQ multiplex PCR, the repertoire was profiled, and TCRdb retains in-frame clones only, with some absent. The sample records about 130,000 clones, around three quarters being singletons. Sequencing was performed on PBMCs. The receptor source for this set is a man aged 40-50 years in good health and CMV-seropositive.

The rearrangement links TRBV30 to TRBJ1-3, with 9 bases identical to TRBD1. The CDR3 sequence is 15 residues long. The V segment lost 2 bases and the J segment 5 bases; nucleotides outside the gene matches: 7. Germline loops: CDR1 GTSNPN, CDR2 SVGIG (reference sequence). The CDR3 DNA follows: TGTGCCTGGAGTAAGGGACAGGGTATGAGAAACACCATATATTTT. Amino acids: CAWSKGQGMRNTIYF.

The CDR3 loop is CAWSSGLAVTDTQYF. CDR3 nucleotides: TGTGCCTGGAGCTCCGGACTAGCGGTCACAGATACGCAGTATTTT. The chain employs TRBV30 and TRBJ2-3; 10 positions match TRBD2. CDR1 is GTSNPN, CDR2 SVGIG, per germline (reference sequence). Trimming at V came to 3 bases and at J to 2 bases, leaving 5 bases not matched to a gene. This CDR3 is built from 15 residues.

This clone was detected only a few times. The chain has TRBV5-1 and TRBJ1-1, with a tentative D call TRBD1 (6 bases). Trimming took 7 bases from V and 2 from J, leaving 9 bases between them. Per germline, CDR1 SGHRS and CDR2 YFSETQ. The CDR3 has 12 residues. The CDR3 DNA is TGCGCCAGCGGACAGCTAAACACTGAAGCTTTCTTT. As protein: CASGQLNTEAFF.

CDR3 nucleotide sequence: TGTGCCAGCAGCTTGCTGGGACAGGGTTTGAATGAGCAGTTCTTC. This translates into CASSLLGQGLNEQFF. V usage is TRBV5-6 and J usage is TRBJ2-1; 9 bases match TRBD1. The CDR3 totals 15 residues. Germline V CDR1 and CDR2: SGHDT, YYEEEE. J gave up 7 bases and V 1 base, and 6 bases lay outside the gene matches.

This chain uses TRBV18 with TRBJ2-2, with D uncertain. CDR1 and CDR2 from the germline V gene are KGHSH and LQKENI. V lost 1 base and J 1 base, leaving 10 bases between the germline ends. The CDR3 covers 16 residues. The CDR3 sequence: CASSPRVSLNTGELFF. CDR3 coding DNA: TGTGCCAGCTCACCACGAGTCTCACTGAACACCGGGGAGCTGTTTTTT.

The genes are TRBV27 and TRBJ2-7, with 12 bases lining up with TRBD1. Trimming cost V 8 bases and J 5 bases; bases outside gene matches: 7. The CDR3 length is 14 residues. Germline loops: CDR1 MNHEY, CDR2 SMNVEV (reference sequence). The CDR3 here is CASRRRDRGHEQYF. The CDR3, as DNA: TGTGCCAGCCGACGCCGGGACAGGGGGCACGAGCAGTACTTC.

The J gene is TRBJ2-7, the V gene TRBV19; 7 bases are shared with TRBD1. CDR3 size: 12 residues. V shed 6 bases and J 6 bases; nucleotides not matched to a gene: 5. CDR1 and CDR2 (germline): LNHDA, SQIVND (reference sequence). The CDR3 is CASRTGWREQYF. CDR3 sequence (DNA): TGTGCCAGTAGGACAGGGTGGCGCGAGCAGTACTTC. The entire variable domain, with the rest obtained from reference TRBV19 and TRBJ2-7, is as follows: DGGITQSPKYLFRKEGQNVTLSCEQNLNHDAMYWYRQDPGQGLRLIYYSQIVNDFQKGDIAEGYSVSREKKESFPLTVTSAQKNPTAFYLCASRTGWREQYFGPGTRLTVT.

The chain recombines TRBV5-1 with TRBJ2-1, with D possibly TRBD2 on 6 matching bases. The V gene's germline CDR1 is SGHRS and CDR2 YFSETQ. There are 14 residues in the CDR3. Trimming cost V 4 bases and J 2 bases, with 10 bases left between them. The CDR3 region is CASSGTHPYNEQFF. CDR3 nucleotide sequence: TGCGCCAGCAGCGGGACTCACCCCTACAATGAGCAGTTCTTC.

The V and J genes are TRBV29-1 and TRBJ2-7; D remains ambiguous. V was clipped by 4 bases and J by 0 bases, with 7 bases between them. The CDR3 is made up of 12 amino acids. Germline-derived CDR1 and CDR2 are SQVTM and ANQGSEA. The DNA for the CDR3 is TGCAGCGTTGCCTTGAGCTCCTACGAGCAGTACTTC. The encoded protein is CSVALSSYEQYF.